One sample yielded the 18 T cell receptor beta chains listed below, sequenced in a study of T cells in Graves' hyperthyroidism and ophthalmopathy. TCR beta CDR3 regions were amplified from RNA transcripts. The HTBI primer set drove a first-round RT-PCR of the TCR CDR3. TCRdb reprocessed the multiplex PCR reads via MiXCR and lists one record per CDR3 protein. Of about 350,000 distinct CDR3 sequences in the sample, roughly 15% were seen once. Sequenced input: blood. All receptors come from a woman in her twenties or thirties with Graves' hyperthyroidism that later progressed to Graves' ophthalmopathy.

Many counts were recorded for this clonotype. This sequence joins TRBV5-5 and TRBJ1-1; 8 nucleotides match TRBD1. The length of the CDR3 is 18 residues. Trimming removed 0 bases from V and 6 bases from J; junction bases left unmatched: 16. Germline assignment: CDR1 SGHKS and CDR2 YYEKEE (reference sequence). The CDR3: CASSLGTGYRRVDAEAFF. The CDR3 DNA reads TGTGCCAGCAGCTTGGGGACAGGGTATCGGAGGGTTGACGCTGAAGCTTTCTTT.

This clonotype was detected many times. The J gene is TRBJ2-7, the V gene TRBV2, with 8 positions matching TRBD2. The CDR3 has 13 residues. The V segment lost 4 bases and the J segment 2 bases; nucleotides outside the gene matches: 1. CDR1 is SNHLY, CDR2 FYNNEI, per germline. In nucleotides, the CDR3 is TGTGCCAGCAGTGCCGGGAGGGCCTACGAGCAGTACTTC. Its protein is CASSAGRAYEQYF.

This clonotype was counted ten times or more. This chain links TRBV27 with TRBJ1-1; TRBD1 might be the D (5 bases). V gave up 10 bases and J gave up 5 bases, with 17 bases separating them. Germline lookup yields CDR1 MNHEY and CDR2 SMNVEV (reference sequence). CDR3 size: 13 residues. CDR3 loop: CATRLGVGTEAFF. CDR3 in DNA: TGTGCCACCCGGTTGGGGGTCGGAACTGAAGCTTTCTTT.

As to this clonotype: A much more abundant neighbour one base away suggests this may be a read error. The rearrangement joins TRBV12-3 or TRBV12-4 to TRBJ1-5, with D unresolved. Between the trimmed V and J ends, which lost 3 bases and 2 bases, there was a span of 5 bases. The CDR3 runs to 13 residues. This CDR3 reads CASSFLGNQPQHF. CDR3 coding DNA: TGTGCCAGCAGTTTTCTGGGCAATCAGCCCCAGCATTTT.

This clonotype was detected a few times. The rearrangement links TRBV6-2 or TRBV6-3 to TRBJ1-5; 8 bases are shared with TRBD1. Germline V gene sequence: CDR1 MNHEY, CDR2 SVGEGT. Losses at the gene ends were 2 bases for V and 7 bases for J; bases not matched to a gene: 7. The CDR3 spans 15 residues. The DNA of the CDR3 is TGTGCCAGCAGTTACGGGCAGGGGGCCGACCAGCCCCAGCATTTT. This translates into CASSYGQGADQPQHF.

This clonotype occurred a few times. The rearrangement joins TRBV15 to TRBJ1-1, with D unresolved. Trimming removed 6 bases at V and 6 bases at J, with 17 bases between. The CDR3 spans 14 residues. The germline V gene encodes CDR1 LNHNV and CDR2 YYDKDF (reference sequence). CDR3 region: CATRPDLAVAEAFF. CDR3 in DNA: TGTGCCACCAGACCGGACCTGGCGGTGGCTGAAGCTTTCTTT.

This clonotype was detected ten times or more. The chain joins TRBV18 to TRBJ2-2; 7 bases are a match to TRBD1. This CDR3 is 16 amino acids long. The V segment lost 3 bases and the J segment 0 bases; nucleotides outside the gene matches: 4. Germline V gene lookup returns CDR1 KGHSH and CDR2 LQKENI. The chain's CDR3 is CASSPKDRANTGELFF. Written as DNA, the CDR3 is TGTGCCAGCTCACCTAAAGACAGGGCGAACACCGGGGAGCTGTTTTTT.

In this sample, this clonotype turned up a few times. V gene TRBV4-2 combines with J gene TRBJ1-4; TRBD1 matches at 9 bases. Germline CDR1 LGHNA, CDR2 YNFKEQ. The CDR3 runs 16 residues. V lost 0 bases and J lost 4; bases outside the gene matches: 3. CDR3 in DNA: TGTGCCAGCAGCCAAGATTGGGGACAGGGTAATGAAAAACTGTTTTTT. It translates to CASSQDWGQGNEKLFF.

This clonotype was counted at least ten times. The V and J genes are TRBV11-2 and TRBJ1-1; 9 nucleotides line up with TRBD1. This CDR3 has 16 residues. In germline, CDR1 is SGHAT, CDR2 FQNNGV. V lost 1 base and J lost 0; bases outside the gene matches: 3. CDR3 loop: CASSLAGQGLNTEAFF. CDR3 sequence (DNA): TGTGCCAGCAGCTTAGCCGGACAGGGGTTGAACACTGAAGCTTTCTTT.

The table lists this clonotype with many counts. The genes are TRBV4-2 and TRBJ1-1; unclear D gene. The V end lost 1 base, the J end lost 4 bases, and 13 bases lay between the germline ends. The CDR3 has 15 amino acids. In germline, CDR1 is LGHNA, CDR2 YNFKEQ. CDR3 in amino acids: CASSQGQSEGTEAFF. The DNA of the CDR3 is TGTGCCAGCAGCCAAGGGCAGTCCGAGGGCACTGAAGCTTTCTTT.

This clonotype was seen at least ten times. The rearrangement uses TRBV28 and TRBJ1-2, with a tentative D call TRBD1 (5 bases). Trimming took 5 bases from V and 4 from J, leaving 14 bases between them. CDR1 and CDR2 (germline): MDHEN, SYDVKM. The CDR3 runs 14 residues. This CDR3 is CASSPLNRGYGYTF. In DNA form, the CDR3 reads TGTGCCAGCAGTCCCTTAAATAGGGGCTATGGCTACACCTTC.

There are a few counts of this clonotype. The J gene is TRBJ1-2, the V gene TRBV20-1; a weak D match, TRBD1 (6 bases). Germline V gene lookup returns CDR1 DFQATT and CDR2 SNEGSKA (reference sequence). There are 13 residues in the CDR3. V was trimmed by 5 bases and J by 3 bases, leaving 13 bases between them. The DNA of the CDR3 is TGCAGTGCTTCACAGGGTGAAGACTATGGCTACACCTTC. Its translation: CSASQGEDYGYTF.

This clonotype was seen at least ten times. The junction shows a germline mismatch at one end, possibly a read error. The J gene is TRBJ2-3, the V gene TRBV7-7, with 7 bases lining up with TRBD2. CDR3 length: 15 residues. Germline CDR1 and CDR2: SSHAT and FNYEAQ (reference sequence). CDR3 in amino acids: CASSRGTNQADTQYF. The DNA of the CDR3 is TGTGCTAGCAGCCGCGGGACTAACCAAGCAGATACGCAGTATTTT.

A word on this clonotype: Mismatch with germline at one junction end may stem from a read error. J is TRBJ1-1 and V is TRBV5-6; the D is unclear. CDR1 and CDR2 from the germline V gene are SGHDT and YYEEEE. The CDR3 has 16 amino acids. CDR3 loop: CVSSLARVVRNTEAFF. In DNA, the CDR3 is TGTGTCAGCAGCTTGGCACGCGTTGTAAGGAACACTGAAGCTTTCTTT.

This clonotype showed up many times. This chain links TRBV12-3 or TRBV12-4 with TRBJ2-5; D may be TRBD2 (6 bases). V lost 8 bases and J 5 bases, leaving 21 bases between the germline ends. The CDR3 totals 15 residues. The CDR3 here is CASPGRRGLGETQYF. The CDR3 DNA is TGTGCCAGCCCTGGAAGGAGGGGCCTGGGGGAGACCCAGTACTTC.

CDR3 in amino acids: CASSPLSWGRSTEAFF. CDR3 nucleotides: TGTGCCAGCTCACCACTCTCGTGGGGGCGGAGCACTGAAGCTTTCTTT. The gene calls are TRBV18 and TRBJ1-1; perhaps TRBD1 as D (6 bases). Trimming stripped 1 base from V and 4 bases from J, with 16 bases between. CDR1 is KGHSH, CDR2 LQKENI, per germline. The CDR3 is 16 residues long. The entire variable domain, with the rest obtained from reference TRBV18 and TRBJ1-1, is as follows: NAGVMQNPRHLVRRRGQEARLRCSPMKGHSHVYWYRQLPEEGLKFMVYLQKENIIDESGMPKERFSAEFPKEGPSILRIQQVVRGDSAAYFCASSPLSWGRSTEAFFGQGTRLTVV.

This clonotype has a count of ten or more. The chain combines TRBV20-1 with TRBJ1-1; D is perhaps TRBD1 (5 bases). V gave up 3 bases and J gave up 0 bases, with 14 bases separating them. The CDR3 contains 15 residues. The germline V gene encodes CDR1 DFQATT and CDR2 SNEGSKA (reference sequence). The CDR3 nucleotides read TGCAGTGCTAGCCTCGGGGACGGACTGAACACTGAAGCTTTCTTT. This codes for CSASLGDGLNTEAFF.

This clonotype was recorded many times. This chain connects TRBV11-2 to TRBJ2-2; D is unresolved. The CDR3 extends over 14 amino acids. The V end lost 2 bases, the J end lost 7 bases, and 11 bases lay between the germline ends. Germline CDR1 is SGHAT and CDR2 is FQNNGV. CDR3 protein: CASSLWFLNGELFF. For the CDR3, the DNA is TGTGCCAGCAGCTTATGGTTTCTCAACGGGGAGCTGTTTTTT.